This T cell receptor (beta chain) was identified during a study of CD8 T cells in Susac syndrome. This clonotype was seen a few times. Its antigen is not known. Overall study findings and caveats: It was acknowledged by the study that relatively few individuals were included in its TCR sequencing and HLA analysis.

Random hexamers were used to reverse transcribe an amount of about 0.45 to 1 ug RNA. The TCR beta CDR3 was amplified by immunoSEQ multiplex PCR across 54 Vbeta, 13 Jbeta. TCRdb processed the immunoSEQ multiplex PCR reads anew with MiXCR; each CDR3 protein has one entry. Of approximately 120,000 distinct CDR3 sequences listed, around 94% are singletons. Through negative isolation, CD4+ and CD8+ T cells were obtained, while TEMRA cells were enriched using FACS. Germline V lookup: CDR1 SGHDT, CDR2 YYEEEE. This CDR3 spans 14 amino acids. Trimming took off 0 bases at V and 1 base at J, with 7 bases between the two ends.

Sequencing was carried out using CD4+ T cells from PBMCs. The receptor was derived from a human donor in good health. The V and J genes are TRBV5-6 and TRBJ1-1, with D maybe TRBD1 (5 bases). CDR3 DNA sequence: TGTGCCAGCAGCTTGGGGGGCCCGAACACTGAAGCTTTCTTT. The encoded protein is CASSLGGPNTEAFF.